The T cell receptor (beta chain) described here comes from a study of naive and memory T cell subsets. Amplification of ligated cDNA took four PCR rounds with SP2 and nested alpha and beta constant primers. TCRdb re-called the UMI-ligation and nested PCR reads with MiXCR, one entry per CDR3 protein. The sample yields about 26,000 distinct CDR3 sequences, around 5.2% seen once. After removal of 6 bases from V and 3 bases from J, the junction contained 2 bases not matched to a gene. This CDR3 is built from 14 residues. The germline V gene encodes CDR1 MGHDK and CDR2 SYGVNS. TCR cDNA received a 3' ligated oligonucleotide that carried a UMI. Reverse transcription used DNase-treated unsorted total RNA, aiming for roughly 1 to 1000 ng. This clonotype has ten or more counts.

The source material was blood. The sequence came from an adult in good health. The chain has TRBV25-1 and TRBJ2-7; 13 bases are a match to TRBD2. DNA of the CDR3: TGTGCCAGCAGCCGACTAGCGGGAGGCTACGAGCAGTACTTC. It translates to CASSRLAGGYEQYF.